A single sample is the source of the 10 T cell receptor beta chains below, sequenced in a study of T cells in Graves' hyperthyroidism and ophthalmopathy. What was amplified from RNA transcripts were TCR beta CDR3 regions. TCR CDR3 regions were first amplified by RT-PCR with HTBI primers. TCRdb called the multiplex PCR reads again in MiXCR, with one record for every CDR3 protein. The sample contains 350,000 or so distinct CDR3 sequences, 15% to 20% of which appear only once. Sequencing input: blood. Receptor source: a middle-aged woman with Graves' ophthalmopathy.

This clonotype came up many times. This chain joins TRBV6-2 or TRBV6-3 and TRBJ2-7, with 9 bases lining up with TRBD1. The CDR3 has 15 residues. V lost 6 bases, J lost 3 bases, and 9 bases stayed unmatched. Germline values: CDR1 MNHEY, CDR2 SVGEGT. CDR3: CASSWGQGQVYEQYF. The CDR3 bases are TGTGCCAGCAGCTGGGGACAGGGACAAGTCTACGAGCAGTACTTC.

The sample holds many counts of this clonotype. The chain joins TRBV7-8 to TRBJ1-1; D call uncertain. Germline V gives CDR1 SGHVS, CDR2 FQNEAQ. CDR3 length equals 14 residues. The V and J ends lost 4 bases and 2 bases respectively, with 11 bases between them. CDR3 residues: CASSSNRINTEAFF. The CDR3 DNA reads as TGTGCCAGCAGCTCCAACAGAATCAACACTGAAGCTTTCTTT.

This clonotype has a count of ten or more. This chain uses TRBV29-1 with TRBJ1-2; a possible D gene is TRBD1 (5 bases). There are 14 residues in the CDR3. V lost 1 base to trimming and J lost 4 bases, with 13 bases between them. The germline V gene encodes CDR1 SQVTM and CDR2 ANQGSEA. The CDR3 DNA reads TGCAGCGTTGAAGGTCAGGGTGCTATCTATGGCTACACCTTC. Translated, it gives CSVEGQGAIYGYTF.

This clonotype was seen only a few times. V and J are TRBV6-1 and TRBJ2-7; 15 nucleotides line up with TRBD2. With 6 bases clipped from V and 7 bases from J, the junction kept 10 bases outside the gene matches. The CDR3 extends over 16 amino acids. Germline V gives CDR1 MNHNS, CDR2 SASEGT. Here the CDR3 reads CASSWTSGRAGLEQYF. DNA for the CDR3: TGTGCCAGCAGCTGGACTAGCGGGAGGGCGGGTCTGGAGCAGTACTTC.

This clonotype was seen ten or more times. The chain employs TRBV6-1 and TRBJ1-1; D gene ambiguous. CDR3 size: 15 residues. V was cut by 2 bases and J by 3 bases, with 13 bases left in between. CDR1 and CDR2 from the germline V gene are MNHNS and SASEGT. The CDR3 sequence: CASSELEDGYTEAFF. CDR3 in DNA: TGTGCCAGCAGTGAATTAGAGGACGGTTACACTGAAGCTTTCTTT.

This clonotype came up many times. J is TRBJ2-5 and V is TRBV24-1; TRBD2 agrees at 11 bases. The germline V gene encodes CDR1 KGHDR and CDR2 SFDVKD. The CDR3 totals 17 residues. V shed 4 bases, J shed 5 bases, and the junction held 11 bases outside the gene matches. The DNA for the CDR3 is TGTGCCACCAGTGAGAAGAGACTAGCGGGACGCGGGGAGACCCAGTACTTC. This gives the protein CATSEKRLAGRGETQYF.

This clonotype was observed at least ten times. V is TRBV30 and J is TRBJ1-5, with 11 positions matching TRBD1. Per the germline V gene, CDR1 is GTSNPN and CDR2 is SVGIG (reference sequence). The CDR3 consists of 15 residues. V lost 2 bases to trimming and J lost 10 bases; unmatched junction nucleotides: 10. The CDR3 spells CAWSYRTGGLDPQHF. The CDR3, as DNA: TGTGCCTGGAGTTATCGGACAGGGGGCCTTGACCCCCAGCATTTT.

This clonotype occurred many times. The chain links TRBV29-1 to TRBJ2-7; no clear D gene. Trimming cost V 5 bases and J 2 bases, with 13 bases left between them. Looked up from germline, CDR1 is SQVTM and CDR2 is ANQGSEA. This CDR3 is built from 13 residues. The CDR3 reads CSVWPGKPYEQYF. The CDR3 nucleotides read TGCAGCGTTTGGCCGGGTAAGCCCTACGAGCAGTACTTC.

This clonotype was recorded at least ten times. The CDR3 loop is CASSYAGIYEQYF. The CDR3 bases are TGTGCCAGCAGTTACGCGGGGATCTACGAGCAGTACTTC. This chain joins TRBV6-2 or TRBV6-3 and TRBJ2-7; D might be TRBD2 (6 bases). The germline V gene has CDR1 MNHEY and CDR2 SVGEGT. Trimming removed 2 bases from V and 3 bases from J, with 8 bases in between. The CDR3 runs 13 residues.

This clonotype was observed many times. The V and J genes are TRBV2 and TRBJ2-5; D may be TRBD1 or TRBD2 (5 bases each). CDR1 is SNHLY and CDR2 is FYNNEI in the germline V gene. Trimming shortened V by 2 bases and J by 5 bases, and 12 bases separated the two germline ends. This CDR3 region has 14 residues. The CDR3 loop is CASSEQGVAETQYF. The DNA for the CDR3 is TGTGCCAGCAGTGAACAGGGAGTAGCCGAGACCCAGTACTTC.